The clone carrying this T cell receptor (beta chain) has just a few counts. The study left out patients who had uncontrolled infection, other autoimmune disease, pregnancy or lactation. The data derive from a study of T cells in Graves' hyperthyroidism and ophthalmopathy. Regions amplified from RNA transcripts were the TCR beta CDR3 regions. During a first-round RT-PCR of the TCR CDR3, the HTBI primer set was used. Each CDR3 protein gets one entry after TCRdb re-called the multiplex PCR reads with MiXCR. The data show 700,000 or so distinct CDR3 sequences, 15% to 20% seen once. The V gene lost 6 bases and the J gene lost 4 bases, with 9 bases spanning the gap. This CDR3 spans 12 amino acids. Germline CDR1 is MNHEY and CDR2 is SMNVEV (reference sequence).

Input material: blood. This chain connects TRBV27 to TRBJ2-5; the D gene is possibly TRBD2 (5 bases). This clonotype originated in a young man with Graves' hyperthyroidism. The CDR3 region is CASRDYRETQYF. The CDR3 bases are TGTGCCAGCAGAGACTACCGAGAGACCCAGTACTTC.